The rows below give T cell receptor beta chains drawn from one sample of a study of blood T cell repertoires in COVID-19. Using immunoSEQ multiplex PCR, the repertoire was profiled, and TCRdb retains in-frame clones only, with some absent. The sample shows about 67,000 clones, approximately 90% of them seen only once. The sequencing sample was made of peripheral blood. These receptors all stem from a woman of 80 years or more with acute or convalescent COVID-19. The CDR3 runs from the conserved cysteine through the conserved F or W. The D gene is left open where the match is weak. The listing skips clone size in some rows; elsewhere it reads once, few, many or a size class.

j_call d_call clone_size v_call cdr3_aa cdr3_nt
TRBJ1-1 NA NA TRBV20-1 CSASRTRGGIGTEAFF TGCAGTGCTAGTAGGACGCGTGGAGGGATTGGCACTGAAGCTTTCTTT
TRBJ1-6 TRBD1 once TRBV9 CASSDRRDRGHSPLHF TGTGCCAGCAGCGACCGCCGGGACAGGGGCCACTCACCCCTCCACTTT
TRBJ1-4 NA NA TRBV30 CAWSRTGNEKLFF TGTGCCTGGAGTAGAACAGGGAATGAAAAACTGTTTTTT
TRBJ1-6 NA NA TRBV5-5 CASSLQANSPLHF TGTGCCAGCAGTCTGCAGGCAAATTCACCCCTCCACTTT
TRBJ1-2 NA NA TRBV5-4 CASSPSPGEGRYGYTF TGTGCCAGCAGCCCGTCGCCAGGGGAGGGGAGGTATGGCTACACCTTC
TRBJ1-6 TRBD1 NA TRBV28 CASRLGGSRPSPLHF TGTGCCAGCAGATTAGGGGGCTCTCGGCCTTCACCCCTCCACTTT
TRBJ2-5 NA NA TRBV3-1/TRBV3-2 CASSQVRGGFKETQYF TGTGCCAGCAGCCAAGTCCGGGGTGGGTTTAAAGAGACCCAGTACTTC
TRBJ2-1 NA NA TRBV5-4 CASSSPAEDEQFF TGTGCCAGCAGCTCCCCGGCCGAGGATGAGCAGTTCTTC
TRBJ1-2 TRBD1 NA TRBV14 CASSPLGQGGYGYTF TGTGCCAGCAGCCCACTAGGACAGGGAGGCTATGGCTACACCTTC
TRBJ2-2 TRBD2 NA TRBV10-3 CAILEGTSGGPGGNTGELFF TGTGCCATCCTCGAGGGGACTAGCGGGGGACCCGGGGGCAACACCGGGGAGCTGTTTTTT
TRBJ2-7 NA NA TRBV18 CASSLTGDSYEQYF TGTGCCAGCTCACTGACAGGCGACTCCTACGAGCAGTACTTC
TRBJ1-5 NA NA TRBV6-1 CASSASRGGRYQPQHF TGTGCCAGCAGTGCCTCTAGGGGAGGTAGGTACCAGCCCCAGCATTTT
TRBJ1-2 NA NA TRBV13 CASSLSLESGSTF TGTGCCAGCAGCTTATCCCTAGAGAGTGGGTCGACCTTC
TRBJ2-1 TRBD1 NA TRBV28 CATSGQGQNEQFF TGTGCCACCTCCGGACAGGGGCAAAATGAGCAGTTCTTC
TRBJ2-5 NA NA TRBV7-3 CASSLSGAYRETQYF TGTGCCAGCAGCTTATCAGGGGCTTATCGGGAGACCCAGTACTTC
TRBJ2-3 NA NA TRBV9 CASSIRGESTDTQYF TGTGCCAGCAGTATCCGCGGCGAGAGCACAGATACGCAGTATTTT
TRBJ1-1 NA NA TRBV12-3/TRBV12-4 CATEGGTGTEAFF TGTGCCACCGAGGGGGGGACGGGCACTGAAGCTTTCTTT
TRBJ1-2 NA NA TRBV15 CATSRGGQGMLGYTF TGTGCCACCAGCAGGGGAGGGCAGGGGATGTTGGGCTACACCTTC
TRBJ2-7 TRBD1 NA TRBV11-2 CASSLIRTGAYEQYF TGTGCCAGCAGCTTAATCCGGACAGGGGCCTACGAGCAGTACTTC
TRBJ2-7 TRBD1 NA TRBV27 CASSPASWTGVQQYF TGTGCCAGCAGTCCCGCCAGTTGGACAGGGGTCCAGCAGTACTTC
TRBJ2-1 TRBD2 NA TRBV5-1 CASRPLAGSNEQFF TGCGCCAGCAGGCCGCTAGCGGGGTCCAATGAGCAGTTCTTC
TRBJ2-1 NA NA TRBV5-1 CASSLNVNNEQFF TGCGCCAGCAGCTTGAATGTTAACAATGAGCAGTTCTTC
TRBJ1-3 NA NA TRBV10-3 CAIRRTDGNTIYF TGTGCCATCAGGAGGACAGATGGAAACACCATATATTTT
TRBJ2-3 NA few TRBV7-9 CASSLNEADTQYF TGTGCCAGCAGCTTAAATGAGGCAGATACGCAGTATTTT
TRBJ2-2 NA once TRBV5-4 CASSLQSGELFF TGTGCCAGCAGCCTACAGTCCGGGGAGCTGTTTTTT
TRBJ1-1 TRBD1 NA TRBV19 CASSQRTGGRTEAFF TGTGCCAGTAGCCAGAGGACAGGGGGCAGAACTGAAGCTTTCTTT
TRBJ1-5 NA NA TRBV2 CASSDATLGGIRPQHF TGTGCCAGCAGTGATGCGACCTTGGGGGGTATCAGGCCCCAGCATTTT
TRBJ1-5 NA NA TRBV30 CAWSVTGNNQPQHF TGTGCCTGGAGTGTAACAGGGAACAATCAGCCCCAGCATTTT
TRBJ1-1 NA NA TRBV20-1 CSASNTGAEAFF TGCAGTGCTAGTAACACCGGGGCTGAAGCTTTCTTT
TRBJ2-3 TRBD2 few TRBV6-4 CASSALAGSGVVQYF TGTGCCAGCAGTGCACTAGCGGGATCTGGAGTTGTGCAGTATTTT
TRBJ1-5 NA NA TRBV29-1 CSVEAGPGQPQHF TGCAGCGTCGAGGCAGGGCCGGGTCAGCCCCAGCATTTT
TRBJ2-7 TRBD2 NA TRBV27 CASSRITAGGLHPQYF TGTGCCAGCAGCCGAATCACAGCGGGAGGGCTTCACCCCCAGTACTTC
TRBJ2-2 NA once TRBV28 CASSAGSDDAGELFF TGTGCCAGCAGTGCGGGTAGCGATGACGCCGGGGAGCTGTTTTTT
TRBJ2-7 TRBD1 few TRBV3-1/TRBV3-2 CASSQHRGTGGSEQYF TGTGCCAGCAGCCAACATCGTGGGACAGGGGGCTCCGAGCAGTACTTC
TRBJ2-7 TRBD2 large TRBV27 CASSFPLAGGPGEQYF TGTGCCAGCAGTTTCCCATTAGCGGGAGGGCCAGGCGAGCAGTACTTC
TRBJ1-1 TRBD1 NA TRBV28 CASSLGQGAITEAFF TGTGCCAGCAGTTTAGGACAGGGGGCGATCACTGAAGCTTTCTTT
TRBJ1-4 TRBD1 NA TRBV28 CASTKTGAREKLFF TGTGCCAGCACCAAGACAGGGGCACGTGAAAAACTGTTTTTT